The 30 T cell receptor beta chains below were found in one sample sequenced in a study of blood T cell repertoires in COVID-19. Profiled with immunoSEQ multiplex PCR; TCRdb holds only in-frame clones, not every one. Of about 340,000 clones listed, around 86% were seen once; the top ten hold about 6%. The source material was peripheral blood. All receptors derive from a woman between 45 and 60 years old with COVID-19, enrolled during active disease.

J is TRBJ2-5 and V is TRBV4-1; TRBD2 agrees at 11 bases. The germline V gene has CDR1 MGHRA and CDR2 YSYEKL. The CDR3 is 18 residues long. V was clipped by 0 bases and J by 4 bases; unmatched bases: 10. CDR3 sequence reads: CASSQDLLAGGPSETQYF. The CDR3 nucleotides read TGCGCCAGCAGCCAAGATCTGTTAGCGGGAGGGCCGTCAGAGACCCAGTACTTC.

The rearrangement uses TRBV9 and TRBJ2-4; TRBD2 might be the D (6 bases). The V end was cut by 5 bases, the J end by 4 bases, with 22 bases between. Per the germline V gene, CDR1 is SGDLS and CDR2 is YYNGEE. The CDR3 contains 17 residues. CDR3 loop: CASRRTWRAPIKNIQYF. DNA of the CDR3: TGTGCCAGCAGAAGGACGTGGAGGGCCCCCATTAAAAACATTCAGTACTTC.

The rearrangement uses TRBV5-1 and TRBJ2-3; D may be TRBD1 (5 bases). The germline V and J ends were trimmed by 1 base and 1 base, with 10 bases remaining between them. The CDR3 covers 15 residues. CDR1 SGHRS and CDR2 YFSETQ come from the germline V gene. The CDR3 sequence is CASSLTTVRTDTQYF. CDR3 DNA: TGCGCCAGCAGCTTGACGACAGTCCGCACAGATACGCAGTATTTT.

CDR3 coding DNA: TGTGCCAGCAGTATACCGAGGGCAAAACTGTTTTTT. Residues: CASSIPRAKLFF. J is TRBJ1-4 and V is TRBV4-2, with D hard to call. The V end was cut by 6 bases, the J end by 10 bases, with 12 bases between. CDR1 and CDR2 (germline): LGHNA, YNFKEQ. The CDR3 has 12 residues.

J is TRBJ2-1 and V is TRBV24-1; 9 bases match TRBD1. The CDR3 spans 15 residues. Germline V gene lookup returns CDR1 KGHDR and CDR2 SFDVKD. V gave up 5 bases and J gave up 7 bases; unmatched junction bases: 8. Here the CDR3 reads CATSAGQGIWNEQFF. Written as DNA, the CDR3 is TGTGCCACCAGTGCGGGACAGGGAATCTGGAATGAGCAGTTCTTC.

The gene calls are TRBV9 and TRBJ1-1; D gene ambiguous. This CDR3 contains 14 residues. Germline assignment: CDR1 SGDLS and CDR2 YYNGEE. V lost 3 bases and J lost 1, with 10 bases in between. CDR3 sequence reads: CASSEPTRNTEAFF. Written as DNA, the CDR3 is TGTGCCAGCAGCGAACCAACGAGGAACACTGAAGCTTTCTTT.

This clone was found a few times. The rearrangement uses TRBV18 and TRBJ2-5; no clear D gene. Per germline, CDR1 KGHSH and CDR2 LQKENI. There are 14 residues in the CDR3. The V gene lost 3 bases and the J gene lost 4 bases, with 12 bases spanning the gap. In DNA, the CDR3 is TGTGCCAGCTCACCCGAGCGTCCTAGAGAGACCCAGTACTTC. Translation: CASSPERPRETQYF. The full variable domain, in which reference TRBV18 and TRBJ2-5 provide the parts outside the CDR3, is NAGVMQNPRHLVRRRGQEARLRCSPMKGHSHVYWYRQLPEEGLKFMVYLQKENIIDESGMPKERFSAEFPKEGPSILRIQQVVRGDSAAYFCASSPERPRETQYFGPGTRLLVL.

The CDR3 nucleotides are TGTGCCAGCAGACAGAACTATGGCTACACCTTC. It codes for CASRQNYGYTF. The chain carries TRBV25-1 and TRBJ1-2; D is undetermined. Germline V gene data show CDR1 as MGHDK and CDR2 as SYGVNS. V was trimmed by 6 bases and J by 2 bases, leaving 4 bases between them. The CDR3 is 11 residues long.

The CDR3: CASSSRQGRDTEAFF. CDR3 DNA sequence: TGTGCCAGCAGCTCGCGACAGGGGCGGGACACTGAAGCTTTCTTT. The V gene is TRBV9, the J gene TRBJ1-1; 8 bases match TRBD1. Germline CDR1 is SGDLS and CDR2 is YYNGEE. The J segment lost 3 bases and the V segment lost 4 bases, leaving 8 bases of the junction unmatched. CDR3 length: 15 amino acids.

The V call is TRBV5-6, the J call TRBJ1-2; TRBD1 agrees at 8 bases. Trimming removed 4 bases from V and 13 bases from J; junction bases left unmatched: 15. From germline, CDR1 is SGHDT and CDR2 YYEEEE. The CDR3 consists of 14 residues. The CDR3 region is CASSLPYGTGSFTF. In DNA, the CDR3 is TGTGCCAGCAGCCTACCCTACGGGACAGGTTCATTCACCTTC.

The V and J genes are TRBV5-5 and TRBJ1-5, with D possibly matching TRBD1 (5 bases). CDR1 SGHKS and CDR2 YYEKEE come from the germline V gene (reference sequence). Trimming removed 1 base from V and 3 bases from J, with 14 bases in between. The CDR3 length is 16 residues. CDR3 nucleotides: TGTGCCAGCAGCTTGTACGGGGGAGGGATCAATCAGCCCCAGCATTTT. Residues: CASSLYGGGINQPQHF.

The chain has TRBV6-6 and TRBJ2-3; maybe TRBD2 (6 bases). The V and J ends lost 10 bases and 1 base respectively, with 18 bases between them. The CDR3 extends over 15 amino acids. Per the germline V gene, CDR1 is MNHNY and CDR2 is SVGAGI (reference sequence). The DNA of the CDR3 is TGTGCCACCTCCAAGGGTGCGGGGCGCACAGATACGCAGTATTTT. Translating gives CATSKGAGRTDTQYF.

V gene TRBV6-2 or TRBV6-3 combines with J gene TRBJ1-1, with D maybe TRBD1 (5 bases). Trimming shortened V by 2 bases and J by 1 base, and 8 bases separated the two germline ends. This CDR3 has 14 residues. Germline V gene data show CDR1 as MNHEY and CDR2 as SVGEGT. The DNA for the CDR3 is TGTGCCAGCAGTTACCTGACAGCGAACACTGAAGCTTTCTTT. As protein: CASSYLTANTEAFF.

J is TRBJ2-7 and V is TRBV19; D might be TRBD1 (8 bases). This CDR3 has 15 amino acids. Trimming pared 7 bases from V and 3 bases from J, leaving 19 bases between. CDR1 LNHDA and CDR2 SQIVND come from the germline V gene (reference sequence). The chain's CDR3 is CASNTMTGEGYEQYF. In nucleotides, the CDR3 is TGTGCCAGTAATACCATGACAGGGGAGGGCTACGAGCAGTACTTC.

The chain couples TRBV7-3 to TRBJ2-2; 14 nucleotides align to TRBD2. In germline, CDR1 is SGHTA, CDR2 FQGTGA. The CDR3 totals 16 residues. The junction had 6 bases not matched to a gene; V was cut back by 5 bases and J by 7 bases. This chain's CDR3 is CASSPGLAGALGELFF. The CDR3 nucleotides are TGTGCCAGCAGCCCGGGACTAGCGGGAGCACTCGGGGAGCTGTTTTTT.

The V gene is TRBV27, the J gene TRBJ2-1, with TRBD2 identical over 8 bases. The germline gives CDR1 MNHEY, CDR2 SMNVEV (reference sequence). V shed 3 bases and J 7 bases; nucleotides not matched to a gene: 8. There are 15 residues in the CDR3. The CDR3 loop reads CASSLGSGLGNEQFF. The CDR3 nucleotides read TGTGCCAGCAGTTTGGGATCGGGACTAGGGAATGAGCAGTTCTTC.

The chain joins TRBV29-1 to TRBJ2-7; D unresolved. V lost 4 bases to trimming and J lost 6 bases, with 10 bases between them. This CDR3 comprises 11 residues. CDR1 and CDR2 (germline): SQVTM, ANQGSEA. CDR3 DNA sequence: TGCAGCGTTGGTAGTTTTGGCGAGCAGTACTTC. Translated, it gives CSVGSFGEQYF.

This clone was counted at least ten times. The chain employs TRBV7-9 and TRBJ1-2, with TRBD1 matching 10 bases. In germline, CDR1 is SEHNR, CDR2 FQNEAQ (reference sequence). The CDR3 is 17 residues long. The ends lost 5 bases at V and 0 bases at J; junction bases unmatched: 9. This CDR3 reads CASSRGLGQGSNYGYTF. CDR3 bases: TGTGCCAGCAGCCGGGGGTTGGGACAGGGGTCTAACTATGGCTACACCTTC.

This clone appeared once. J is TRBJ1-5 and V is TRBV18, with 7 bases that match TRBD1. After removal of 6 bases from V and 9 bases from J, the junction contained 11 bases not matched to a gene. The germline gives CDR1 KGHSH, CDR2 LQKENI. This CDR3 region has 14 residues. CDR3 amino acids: CASSRDRDFRPQHF. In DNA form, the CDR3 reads TGTGCCAGCTCCCGCGACAGGGACTTTCGGCCCCAGCATTTT.

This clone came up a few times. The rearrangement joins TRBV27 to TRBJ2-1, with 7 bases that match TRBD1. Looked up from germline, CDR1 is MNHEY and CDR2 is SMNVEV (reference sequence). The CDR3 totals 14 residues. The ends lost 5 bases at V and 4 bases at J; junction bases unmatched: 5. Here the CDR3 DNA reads TGTGCCAGCAGTAGGGGACAGACTTACAATGAGCAGTTCTTC. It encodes CASSRGQTYNEQFF.

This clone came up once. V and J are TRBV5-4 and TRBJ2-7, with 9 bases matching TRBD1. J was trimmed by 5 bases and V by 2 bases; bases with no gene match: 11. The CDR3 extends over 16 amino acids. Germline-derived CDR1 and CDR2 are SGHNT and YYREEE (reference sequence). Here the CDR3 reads CASSFGGTGGDHEQYF. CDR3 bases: TGTGCCAGCAGCTTTGGTGGAACAGGGGGCGACCACGAGCAGTACTTC.

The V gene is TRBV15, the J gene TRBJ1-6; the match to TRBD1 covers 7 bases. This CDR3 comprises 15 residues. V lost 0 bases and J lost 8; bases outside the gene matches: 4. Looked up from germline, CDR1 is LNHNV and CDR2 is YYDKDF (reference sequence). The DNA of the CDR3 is TGTGCCACCAGCAGAGATAAACAGGGGTATTCACCCCTCCACTTT. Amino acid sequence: CATSRDKQGYSPLHF.

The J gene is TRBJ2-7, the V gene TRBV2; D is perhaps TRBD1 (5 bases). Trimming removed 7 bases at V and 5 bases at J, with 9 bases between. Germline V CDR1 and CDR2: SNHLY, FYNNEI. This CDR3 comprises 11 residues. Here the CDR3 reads CASTGYDEQYF. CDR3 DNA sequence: TGTGCCAGCACAGGGTATGACGAGCAGTACTTC.

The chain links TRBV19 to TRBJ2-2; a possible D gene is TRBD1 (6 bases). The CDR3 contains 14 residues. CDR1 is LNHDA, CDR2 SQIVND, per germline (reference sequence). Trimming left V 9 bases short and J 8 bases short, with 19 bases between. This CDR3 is CASSTGSSSGELFF. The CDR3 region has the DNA TGTGCCAGCTCAACAGGGAGTTCATCAGGGGAGCTGTTTTTT.

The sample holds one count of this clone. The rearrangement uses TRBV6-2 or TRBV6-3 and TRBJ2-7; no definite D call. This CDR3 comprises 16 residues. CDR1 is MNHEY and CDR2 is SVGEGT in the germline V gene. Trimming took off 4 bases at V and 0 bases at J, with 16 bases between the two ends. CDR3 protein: CASSSHNLRSSYEQYF. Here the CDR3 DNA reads TGTGCCAGCAGTTCCCACAACTTAAGGAGCTCCTACGAGCAGTACTTC.

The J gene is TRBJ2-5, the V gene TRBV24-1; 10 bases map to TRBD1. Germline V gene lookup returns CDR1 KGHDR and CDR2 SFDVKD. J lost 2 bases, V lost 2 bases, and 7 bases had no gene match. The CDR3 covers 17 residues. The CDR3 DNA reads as TGTGCCACCAGTGATTCAACCGGGACAGGGGTGCAAGAGACCCAGTACTTC. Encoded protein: CATSDSTGTGVQETQYF.

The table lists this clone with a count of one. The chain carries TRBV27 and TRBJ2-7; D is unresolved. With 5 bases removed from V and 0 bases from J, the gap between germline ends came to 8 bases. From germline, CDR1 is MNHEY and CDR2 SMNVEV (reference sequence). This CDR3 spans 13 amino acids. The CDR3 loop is CASSAEFSYEQYF. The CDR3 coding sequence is TGTGCCAGCAGTGCGGAGTTCTCCTACGAGCAGTACTTC.

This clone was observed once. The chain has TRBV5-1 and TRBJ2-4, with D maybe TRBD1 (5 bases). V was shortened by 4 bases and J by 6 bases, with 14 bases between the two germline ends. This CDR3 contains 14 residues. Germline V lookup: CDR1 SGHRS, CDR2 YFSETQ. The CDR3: CASSDGHFPNIQYF. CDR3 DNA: TGCGCCAGCAGCGACGGACATTTTCCAAACATTCAGTACTTC.

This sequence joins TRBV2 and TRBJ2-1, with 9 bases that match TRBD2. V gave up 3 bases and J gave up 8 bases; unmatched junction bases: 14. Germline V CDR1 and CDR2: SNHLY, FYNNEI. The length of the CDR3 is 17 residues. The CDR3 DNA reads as TGTGCCAGCAGTGAGGTTAGCGGGAGATGGGGCGGGGATGAGCAGTTCTTC. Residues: CASSEVSGRWGGDEQFF.

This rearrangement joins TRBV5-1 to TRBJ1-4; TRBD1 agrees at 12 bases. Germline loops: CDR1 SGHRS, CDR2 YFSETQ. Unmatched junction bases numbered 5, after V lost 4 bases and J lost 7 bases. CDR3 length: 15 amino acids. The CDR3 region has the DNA TGCGCCAGCAGCGCGGGACAGGGGGCTGGTGAAAAACTGTTTTTT. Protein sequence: CASSAGQGAGEKLFF.